This note documents a single T cell receptor (beta chain) sequence. Its antigen is not identified. The junction does not match germline at one end; this may be a read error. These data are taken from a study of cytomegalovirus exposure and HLA in healthy donors. Germline loops: CDR1 SGHDT, CDR2 YYEEEE. CDR3 length: 13 residues. The primer mix had 60 Vbeta and 13 Jbeta primers. Profiled with immunoSEQ multiplex PCR; TCRdb holds only in-frame clones, not every one. This table holds about 110,000 clones. Study findings and constraints: Information on immune exposure was restricted to one variable (CMV serostatus).

The receptor's source is a man aged 35-49 years in good health and CMV-seropositive. V is TRBV5-6 and J is TRBJ1-2; 10 nucleotides match TRBD1. Input material: PBMCs. In nucleotides, the CDR3 is TGTGCCAGCAGCTTCGGGACAGGGGAATCCGGACGCTTC. Translated: CASSFGTGESGRF. The variable domain in full, with the rest retrieved from reference TRBV5-6 and TRBJ1-2, is DAGVTQSPTHLIKTRGQQVTLRCSPKSGHDTVSWYQQALGQGPQFIFQYYEEEERQRGNFPDRFSGHQFPNYSSELNVNALLLGDSALYLCASSFGTGESGRFGSGTRLTVV.